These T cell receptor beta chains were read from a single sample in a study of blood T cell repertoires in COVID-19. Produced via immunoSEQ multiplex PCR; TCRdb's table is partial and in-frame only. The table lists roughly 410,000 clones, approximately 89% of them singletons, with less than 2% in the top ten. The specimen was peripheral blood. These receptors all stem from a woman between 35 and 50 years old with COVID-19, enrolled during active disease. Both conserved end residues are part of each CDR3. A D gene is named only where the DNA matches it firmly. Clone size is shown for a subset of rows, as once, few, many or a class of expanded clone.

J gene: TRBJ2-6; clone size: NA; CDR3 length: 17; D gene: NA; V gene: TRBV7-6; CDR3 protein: CASSLRTGTSGANVLTF; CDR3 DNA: TGTGCCAGCAGCTTAAGGACGGGAACTTCTGGGGCCAACGTCCTGACTTTC
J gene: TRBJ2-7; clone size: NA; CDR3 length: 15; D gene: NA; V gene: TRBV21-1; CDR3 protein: CASSLPGGATYEQYF; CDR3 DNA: TGTGCCAGCAGCCTACCAGGGGGAGCGACCTACGAGCAGTACTTC
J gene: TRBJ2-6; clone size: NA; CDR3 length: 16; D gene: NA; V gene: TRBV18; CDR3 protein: CASSLRGASGANVLTF; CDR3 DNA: TGTGCCAGCTCCCTCCGGGGGGCCTCTGGGGCCAACGTCCTGACTTTC
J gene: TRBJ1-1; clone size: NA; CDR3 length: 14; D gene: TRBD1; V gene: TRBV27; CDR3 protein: CASSRQGAYTEAFF; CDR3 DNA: TGTGCCAGCAGTCGACAGGGGGCCTACACTGAAGCTTTCTTT
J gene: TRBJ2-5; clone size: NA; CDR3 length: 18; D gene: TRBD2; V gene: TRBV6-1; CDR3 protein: CASSEVTSGGIDQETQYF; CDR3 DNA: TGTGCCAGCAGTGAAGTGACTAGCGGGGGGATAGACCAAGAGACCCAGTACTTC
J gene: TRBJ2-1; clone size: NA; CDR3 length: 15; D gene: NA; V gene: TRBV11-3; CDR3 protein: CASSLTSSAYNEQFF; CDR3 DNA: TGTGCCAGCAGCCTCACGAGCTCCGCCTACAATGAGCAGTTCTTC
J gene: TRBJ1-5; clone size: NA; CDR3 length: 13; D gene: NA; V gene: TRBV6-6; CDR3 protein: CASSYSTNQPQHF; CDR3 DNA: TGTGCCAGCAGTTACTCGACAAATCAGCCCCAGCATTTT
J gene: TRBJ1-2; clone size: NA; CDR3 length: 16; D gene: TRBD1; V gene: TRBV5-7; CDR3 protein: CASSLANTWDRAGYTF; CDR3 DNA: TGTGCCAGCAGCTTGGCCAATACCTGGGACAGGGCTGGCTACACCTTC
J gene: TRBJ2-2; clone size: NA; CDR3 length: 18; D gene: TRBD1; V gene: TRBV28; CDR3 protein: CASSFRRFGRGRTGELFF; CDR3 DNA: TGTGCCAGCAGCTTCCGACGCTTCGGCAGGGGGAGAACCGGGGAGCTGTTTTTT
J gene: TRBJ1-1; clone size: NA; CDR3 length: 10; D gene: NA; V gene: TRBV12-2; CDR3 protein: CASRSRVAFF; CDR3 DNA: TGTGCAAGTCGCTCGAGGGTAGCTTTCTTT
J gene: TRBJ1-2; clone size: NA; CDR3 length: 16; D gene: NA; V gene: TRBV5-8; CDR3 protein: CASSLAGSLRNYGYTF; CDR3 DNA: TGTGCCAGCAGCTTGGCAGGGTCTCTCCGCAACTATGGCTACACCTTC
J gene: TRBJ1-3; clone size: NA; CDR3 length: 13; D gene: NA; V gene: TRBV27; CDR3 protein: CASSPPVGNTIYF; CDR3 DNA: TGTGCCAGCAGTCCACCGGTGGGAAACACCATATATTTT
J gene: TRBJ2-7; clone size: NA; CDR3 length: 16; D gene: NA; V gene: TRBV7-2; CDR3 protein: CASRASLAAVRREQYF; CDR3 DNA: TGTGCCAGCAGGGCCAGCCTAGCAGCCGTTCGTCGGGAGCAGTACTTC
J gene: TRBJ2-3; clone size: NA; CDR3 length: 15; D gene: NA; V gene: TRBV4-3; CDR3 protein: CASSQVRRGADTQYF; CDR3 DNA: TGCGCCAGCAGCCAAGTGAGGCGGGGCGCTGATACGCAGTATTTT
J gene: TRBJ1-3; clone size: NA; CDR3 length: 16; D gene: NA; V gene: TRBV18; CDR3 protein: CASSPGLFSSGNTIYF; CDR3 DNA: TGTGCCAGCTCACCGGGGCTGTTTAGCTCTGGAAACACCATATATTTT
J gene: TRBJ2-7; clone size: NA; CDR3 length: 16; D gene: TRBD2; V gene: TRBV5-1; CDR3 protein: CASSFRLAGGPEEQYF; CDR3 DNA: TGCGCCAGCAGCTTTAGACTAGCGGGAGGGCCGGAGGAGCAGTACTTC
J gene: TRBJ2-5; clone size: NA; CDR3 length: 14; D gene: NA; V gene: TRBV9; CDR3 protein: CASSPLGGEETQYF; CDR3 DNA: TGTGCCAGCAGCCCCCTCGGCGGGGAAGAGACCCAGTACTTC
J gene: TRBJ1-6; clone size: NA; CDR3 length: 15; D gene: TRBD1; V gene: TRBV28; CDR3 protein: CASSQIGTVNSPLHF; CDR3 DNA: TGTGCCAGCAGCCAAATAGGGACAGTTAATTCACCCCTCCACTTT
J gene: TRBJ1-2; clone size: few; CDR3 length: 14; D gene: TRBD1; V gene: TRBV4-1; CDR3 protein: CASSSGQGAYGYTF; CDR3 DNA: TGCGCCAGCAGCTCTGGACAGGGTGCCTATGGCTACACCTTC
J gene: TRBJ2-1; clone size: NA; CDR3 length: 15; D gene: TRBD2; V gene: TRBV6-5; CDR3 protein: CASSSRGGRYNEQFF; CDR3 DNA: TGTGCCAGCAGCTCGCGGGGGGGCCGTTACAATGAGCAGTTCTTC
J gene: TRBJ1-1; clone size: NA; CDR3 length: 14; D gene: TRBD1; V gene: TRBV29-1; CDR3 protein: CSGATGAADTEAFF; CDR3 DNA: TGCAGCGGCGCAACAGGGGCTGCCGACACTGAAGCTTTCTTT
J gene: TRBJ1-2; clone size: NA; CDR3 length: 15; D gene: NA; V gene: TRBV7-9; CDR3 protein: CASSPFLGGVDGYTF; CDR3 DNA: TGTGCCAGCAGCCCTTTTTTAGGAGGGGTGGATGGCTACACCTTC
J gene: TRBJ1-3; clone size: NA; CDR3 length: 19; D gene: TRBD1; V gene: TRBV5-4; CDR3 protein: CASTSSGTGGSISGNTIYF; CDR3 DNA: TGTGCCAGCACCTCTTCCGGGACAGGGGGTTCAATCTCTGGAAACACCATATATTTT
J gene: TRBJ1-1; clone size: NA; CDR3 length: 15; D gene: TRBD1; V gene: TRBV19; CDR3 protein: CASSSPGGARTEAFF; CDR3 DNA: TGTGCCAGTAGCTCTCCAGGGGGCGCGAGGACTGAAGCTTTCTTT
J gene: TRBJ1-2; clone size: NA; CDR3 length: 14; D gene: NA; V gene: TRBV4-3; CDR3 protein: CASSQIQGGYGYTF; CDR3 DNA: TGCGCCAGCAGCCAGATTCAGGGCGGCTATGGCTACACCTTC
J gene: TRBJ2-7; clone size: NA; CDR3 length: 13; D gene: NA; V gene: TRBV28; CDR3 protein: CASSPRVSYEQYF; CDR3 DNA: TGTGCCAGCAGTCCCCGGGTCTCCTACGAGCAGTACTTC
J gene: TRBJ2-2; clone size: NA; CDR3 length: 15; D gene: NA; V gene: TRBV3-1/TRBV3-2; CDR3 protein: CASSQGLTNTGELFF; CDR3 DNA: TGTGCCAGCAGCCAAGGACTAACTAACACCGGGGAGCTGTTTTTT
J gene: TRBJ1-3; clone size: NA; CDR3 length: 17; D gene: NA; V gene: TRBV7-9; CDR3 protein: CASSPRAGPTAGNTIYF; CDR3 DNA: TGTGCCAGCAGCCCTAGAGCAGGGCCTACGGCTGGAAACACCATATATTTT
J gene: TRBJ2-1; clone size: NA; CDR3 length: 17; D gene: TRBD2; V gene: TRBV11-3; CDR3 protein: CASSLDLGGRRNNEQFF; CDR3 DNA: TGTGCCAGCAGCTTAGATCTCGGCGGGAGGAGAAACAATGAGCAGTTCTTC
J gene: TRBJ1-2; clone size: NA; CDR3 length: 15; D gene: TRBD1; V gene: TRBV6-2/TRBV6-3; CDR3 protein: CASSYPDRTVYGYTF; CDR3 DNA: TGTGCCAGCAGTTACCCGGACAGGACCGTCTATGGCTACACCTTC
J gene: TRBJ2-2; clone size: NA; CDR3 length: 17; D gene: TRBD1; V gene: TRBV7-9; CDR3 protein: CASRPSYRGSNTGELFF; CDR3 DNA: TGTGCCAGCAGGCCCTCCTACAGGGGCAGTAACACCGGGGAGCTGTTTTTT
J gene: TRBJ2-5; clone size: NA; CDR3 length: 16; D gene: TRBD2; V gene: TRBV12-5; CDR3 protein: CASGRGTSGREETQYF; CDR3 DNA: TGTGCTAGTGGCCGAGGGACTAGCGGGAGGGAAGAGACCCAGTACTTC
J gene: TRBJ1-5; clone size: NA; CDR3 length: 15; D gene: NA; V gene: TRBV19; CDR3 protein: CASSIRTGGNQPQHF; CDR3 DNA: TGTGCCAGTAGTATAAGAACAGGCGGCAATCAGCCCCAGCATTTT
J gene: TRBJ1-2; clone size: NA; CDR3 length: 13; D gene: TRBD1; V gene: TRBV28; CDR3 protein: CASRTQGNYGYTF; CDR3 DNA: TGTGCCAGCAGGACACAGGGGAACTATGGCTACACCTTC
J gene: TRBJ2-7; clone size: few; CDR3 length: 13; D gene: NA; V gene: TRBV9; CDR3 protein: CASSVAGSYEQYF; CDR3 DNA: TGTGCCAGCAGCGTAGCCGGGTCCTACGAGCAGTACTTC
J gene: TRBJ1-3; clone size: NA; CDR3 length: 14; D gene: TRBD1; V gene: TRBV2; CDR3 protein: CASGRQGTGNTIYF; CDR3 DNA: TGTGCCAGCGGACGACAGGGGACAGGAAACACCATATATTTT
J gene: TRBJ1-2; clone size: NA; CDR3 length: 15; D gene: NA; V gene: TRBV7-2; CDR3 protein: CASSLQTGPTYGYTF; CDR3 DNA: TGTGCCAGCAGCTTACAGACAGGCCCTACCTATGGCTACACCTTC
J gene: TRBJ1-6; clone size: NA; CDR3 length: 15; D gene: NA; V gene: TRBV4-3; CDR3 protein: CASSQDKQVNSPLHF; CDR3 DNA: TGCGCCAGCAGCCAAGATAAACAGGTTAATTCACCCCTCCACTTT
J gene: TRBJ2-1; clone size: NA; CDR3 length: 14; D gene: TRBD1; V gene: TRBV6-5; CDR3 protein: CATSGTGPFGEQFF; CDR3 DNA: TGTGCCACTTCCGGGACAGGGCCCTTTGGGGAGCAGTTCTTC
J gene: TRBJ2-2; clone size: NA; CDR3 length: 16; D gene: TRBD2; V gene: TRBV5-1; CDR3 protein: CASSDVAGGPGGELFF; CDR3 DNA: TGCGCCAGCAGCGATGTAGCGGGAGGGCCGGGCGGGGAGCTGTTTTTT
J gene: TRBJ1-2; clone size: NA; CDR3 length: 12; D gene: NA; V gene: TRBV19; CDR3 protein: CASTQDRYGYTF; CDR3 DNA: TGTGCCAGTACCCAGGACAGATATGGCTACACCTTC
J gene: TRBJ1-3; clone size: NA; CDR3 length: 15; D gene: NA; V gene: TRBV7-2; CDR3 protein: CASSLLGGGLSTIYF; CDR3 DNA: TGTGCCAGCAGCTTACTTGGGGGCGGTCTCAGCACCATATATTTT
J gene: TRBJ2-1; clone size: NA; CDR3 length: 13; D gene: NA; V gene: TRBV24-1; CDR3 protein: CATSDGGLNEQFF; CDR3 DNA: TGTGCCACCAGTGATGGGGGCCTAAATGAGCAGTTCTTC
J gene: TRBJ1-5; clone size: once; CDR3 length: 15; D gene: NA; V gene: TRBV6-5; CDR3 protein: CASLPGGMSNQPQHF; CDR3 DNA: TGTGCCAGCCTGCCGGGGGGGATGAGCAATCAGCCCCAGCATTTT
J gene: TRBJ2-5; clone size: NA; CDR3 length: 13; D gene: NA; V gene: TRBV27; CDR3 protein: CASSLNGAETQYF; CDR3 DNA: TGTGCCAGCAGTTTAAATGGGGCAGAGACCCAGTACTTC
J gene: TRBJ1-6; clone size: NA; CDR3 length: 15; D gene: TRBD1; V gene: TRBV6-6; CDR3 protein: CASSQIGTGKSPLHF; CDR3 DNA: TGTGCCAGCAGTCAGATAGGGACAGGGAAATCACCCCTCCACTTT
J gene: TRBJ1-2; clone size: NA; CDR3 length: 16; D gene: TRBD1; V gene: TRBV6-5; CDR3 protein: CASSSTFRRQGDGYTF; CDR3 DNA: TGTGCCAGCAGTTCCACCTTTCGAAGGCAGGGGGACGGCTACACCTTC
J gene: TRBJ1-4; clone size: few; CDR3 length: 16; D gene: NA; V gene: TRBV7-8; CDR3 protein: CASSLARTGLREKLFF; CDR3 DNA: TGTGCCAGCAGCTTAGCGCGGACTGGGCTTAGGGAAAAACTGTTTTTT
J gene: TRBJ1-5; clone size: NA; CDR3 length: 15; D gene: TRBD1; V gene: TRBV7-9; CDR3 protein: CASSPGTGQIQPQHF; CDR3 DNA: TGTGCCAGCAGCCCTGGGACAGGGCAGATACAGCCCCAGCATTTT
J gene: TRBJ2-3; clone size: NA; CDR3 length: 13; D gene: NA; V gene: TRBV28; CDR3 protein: CARSLTSTDTQYF; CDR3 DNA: TGTGCCAGGTCCCTTACTAGCACAGATACGCAGTATTTT
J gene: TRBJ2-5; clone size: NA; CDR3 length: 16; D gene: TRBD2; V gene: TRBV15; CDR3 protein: CATSRDTASGVETQYF; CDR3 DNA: TGTGCCACCAGCAGAGATACCGCGAGCGGGGTAGAGACCCAGTACTTC
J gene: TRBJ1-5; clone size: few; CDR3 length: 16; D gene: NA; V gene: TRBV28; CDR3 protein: CASSLTQMDSNQPQHF; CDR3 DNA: TGTGCCAGCAGTTTAACACAGATGGATAGCAATCAGCCCCAGCATTTT
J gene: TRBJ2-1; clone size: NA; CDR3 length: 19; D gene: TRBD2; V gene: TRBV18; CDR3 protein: CASSPSFGTSGIRGGEQFF; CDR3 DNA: TGTGCCAGCTCACCCTCGTTCGGGACTAGCGGGATTAGAGGTGGTGAGCAGTTCTTC
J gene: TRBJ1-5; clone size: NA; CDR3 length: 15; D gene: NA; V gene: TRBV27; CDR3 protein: CASSLSGISNQPQHF; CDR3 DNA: TGTGCCAGCAGTTTGTCAGGGATCAGCAATCAGCCCCAGCATTTT
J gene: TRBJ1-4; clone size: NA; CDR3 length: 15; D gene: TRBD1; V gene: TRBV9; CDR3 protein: CASSVQTGGYEKLFF; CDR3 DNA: TGTGCCAGCAGCGTGCAGACAGGGGGCTATGAAAAACTGTTTTTT
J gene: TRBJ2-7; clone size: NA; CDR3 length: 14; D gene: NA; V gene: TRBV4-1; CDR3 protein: CASFPSSYSYEQYF; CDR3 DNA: TGCGCCAGTTTCCCCTCATCTTACTCGTACGAGCAGTACTTC
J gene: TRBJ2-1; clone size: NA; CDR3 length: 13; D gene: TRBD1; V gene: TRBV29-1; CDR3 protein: CSARSGQGVEQFF; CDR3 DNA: TGCAGCGCCCGGTCGGGACAGGGTGTGGAGCAGTTCTTC
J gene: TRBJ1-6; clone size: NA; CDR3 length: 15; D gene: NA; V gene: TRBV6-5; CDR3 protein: CASTTFQGNNSPLHF; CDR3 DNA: TGTGCCAGCACTACGTTCCAGGGGAACAATTCACCCCTCCACTTT